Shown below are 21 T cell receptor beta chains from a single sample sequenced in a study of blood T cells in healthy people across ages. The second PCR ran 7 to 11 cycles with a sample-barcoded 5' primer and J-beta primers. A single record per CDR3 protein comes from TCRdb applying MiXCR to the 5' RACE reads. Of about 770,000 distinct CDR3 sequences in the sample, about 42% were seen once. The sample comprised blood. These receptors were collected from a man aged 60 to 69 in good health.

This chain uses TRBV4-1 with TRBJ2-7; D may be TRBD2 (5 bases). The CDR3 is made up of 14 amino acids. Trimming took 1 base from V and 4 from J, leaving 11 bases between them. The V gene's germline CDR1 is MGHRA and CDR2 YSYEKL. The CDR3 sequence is CASSQAEGQYEQYF. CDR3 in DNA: TGCGCCAGCAGCCAAGCAGAGGGCCAATACGAGCAGTACTTC.

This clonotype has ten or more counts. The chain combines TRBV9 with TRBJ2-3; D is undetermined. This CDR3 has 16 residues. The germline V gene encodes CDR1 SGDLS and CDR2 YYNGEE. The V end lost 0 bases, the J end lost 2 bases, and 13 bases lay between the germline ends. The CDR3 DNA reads TGTGCCAGCAGCGTAGCAAGCCTAGTCTCCACAGATACGCAGTATTTT. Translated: CASSVASLVSTDTQYF.

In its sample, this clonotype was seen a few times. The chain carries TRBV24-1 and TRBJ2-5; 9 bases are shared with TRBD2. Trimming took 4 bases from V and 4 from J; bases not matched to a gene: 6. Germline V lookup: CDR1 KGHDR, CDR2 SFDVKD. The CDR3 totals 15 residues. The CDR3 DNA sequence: TGTGCCACCAGTGAGAGCCTTAGCGGGGGAGAGACCCAGTACTTC. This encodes CATSESLSGGETQYF.

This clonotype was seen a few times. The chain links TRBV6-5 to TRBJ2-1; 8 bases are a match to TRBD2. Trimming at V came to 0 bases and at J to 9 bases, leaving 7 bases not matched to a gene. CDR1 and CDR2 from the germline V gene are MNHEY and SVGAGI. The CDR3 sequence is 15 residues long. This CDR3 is CASSYSRGGRVEQFF. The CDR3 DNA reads TGTGCCAGCAGTTACTCTCGGGGGGGCCGGGTTGAGCAGTTCTTC.

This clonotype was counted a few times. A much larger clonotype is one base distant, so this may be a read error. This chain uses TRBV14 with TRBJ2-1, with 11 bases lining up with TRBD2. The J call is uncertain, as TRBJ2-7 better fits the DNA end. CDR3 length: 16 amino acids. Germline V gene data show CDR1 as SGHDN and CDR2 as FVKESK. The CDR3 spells CASSHRLAGFDNEQYF. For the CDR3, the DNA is TGTGCCAGCAGCCACCGACTAGCGGGATTTGACAATGAGCAGTACTTC.

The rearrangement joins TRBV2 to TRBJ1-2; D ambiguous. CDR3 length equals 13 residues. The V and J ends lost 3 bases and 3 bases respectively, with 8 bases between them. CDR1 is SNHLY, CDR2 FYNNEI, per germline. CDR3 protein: CASSEERDYGYTF. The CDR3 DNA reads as TGTGCCAGCAGTGAGGAACGAGACTATGGCTACACCTTC. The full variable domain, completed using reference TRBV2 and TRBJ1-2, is EPEVTQTPSHQVTQMGQEVILRCVPISNHLYFYWYRQILGQKVEFLVSFYNNEISEKSEIFDDQFSVERPDGSNFTLKIRSTKLEDSAMYFCASSEERDYGYTFGSGTRLTVV.

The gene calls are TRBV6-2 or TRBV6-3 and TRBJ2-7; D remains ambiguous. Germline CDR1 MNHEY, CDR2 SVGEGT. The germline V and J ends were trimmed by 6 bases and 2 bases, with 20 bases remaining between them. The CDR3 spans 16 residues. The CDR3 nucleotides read TGTGCCAGCAGCCGACAAACAACGAATAGGGCCTACGAGCAGTACTTC. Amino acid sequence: CASSRQTTNRAYEQYF.

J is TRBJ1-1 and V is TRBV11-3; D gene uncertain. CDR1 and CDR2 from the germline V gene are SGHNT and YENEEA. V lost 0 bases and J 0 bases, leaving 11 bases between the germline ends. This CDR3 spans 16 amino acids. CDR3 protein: CASSLEGGNMNTEAFF. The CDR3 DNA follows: TGTGCCAGCAGCTTAGAGGGAGGAAACATGAACACTGAAGCTTTCTTT.

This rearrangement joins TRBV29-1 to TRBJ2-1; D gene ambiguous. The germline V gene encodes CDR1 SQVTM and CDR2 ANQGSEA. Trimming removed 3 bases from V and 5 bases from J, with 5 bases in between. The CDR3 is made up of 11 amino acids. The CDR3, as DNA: TGCAGCGTTGATCCCCACAATGAGCAGTTCTTC. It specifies CSVDPHNEQFF.

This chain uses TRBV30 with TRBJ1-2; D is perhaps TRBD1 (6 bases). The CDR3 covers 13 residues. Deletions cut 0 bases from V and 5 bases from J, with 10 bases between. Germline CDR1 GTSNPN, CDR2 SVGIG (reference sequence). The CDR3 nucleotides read TGTGCCTGGAGTGTACAGGGTATTTATGGCTACACCTTC. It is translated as CAWSVQGIYGYTF.

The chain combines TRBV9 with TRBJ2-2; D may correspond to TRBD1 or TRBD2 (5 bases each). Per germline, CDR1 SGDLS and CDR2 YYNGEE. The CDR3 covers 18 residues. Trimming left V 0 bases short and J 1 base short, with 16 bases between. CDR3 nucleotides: TGTGCCAGCAGCGTAGATTCTGGGGGAAAGGAGAACACCGGGGAGCTGTTTTTT. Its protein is CASSVDSGGKENTGELFF.

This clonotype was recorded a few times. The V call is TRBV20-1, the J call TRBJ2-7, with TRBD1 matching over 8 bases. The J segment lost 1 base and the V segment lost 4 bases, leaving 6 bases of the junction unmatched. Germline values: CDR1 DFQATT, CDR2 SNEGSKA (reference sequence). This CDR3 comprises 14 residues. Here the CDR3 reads CSATDRARSYEQYF. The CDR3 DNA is TGCAGTGCTACGGACAGGGCTAGGTCCTACGAGCAGTACTTC.

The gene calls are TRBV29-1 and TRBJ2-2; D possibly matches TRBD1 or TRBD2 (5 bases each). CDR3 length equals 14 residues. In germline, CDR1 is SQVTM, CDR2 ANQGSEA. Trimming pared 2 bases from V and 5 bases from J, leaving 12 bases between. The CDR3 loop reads CSVERRDGTGELFF. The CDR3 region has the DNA TGCAGCGTTGAACGCAGGGACGGGACCGGGGAGCTGTTTTTT.

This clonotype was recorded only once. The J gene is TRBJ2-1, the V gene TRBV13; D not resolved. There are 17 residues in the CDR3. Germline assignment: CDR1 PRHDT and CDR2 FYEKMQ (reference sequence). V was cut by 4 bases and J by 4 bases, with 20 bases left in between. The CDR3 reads CASSSRNLVSPYNEQFF. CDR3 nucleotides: TGTGCCAGCAGCTCAAGGAATCTAGTGAGCCCTTACAATGAGCAGTTCTTC. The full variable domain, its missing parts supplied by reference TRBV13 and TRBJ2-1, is AAGVIQSPRHLIKEKRETATLKCYPIPRHDTVYWYQQGPGQDPQFLISFYEKMQSDKGSIPDRFSAQQFSDYHSELNMSSLELGDSALYFCASSSRNLVSPYNEQFFGPGTRLTVL.

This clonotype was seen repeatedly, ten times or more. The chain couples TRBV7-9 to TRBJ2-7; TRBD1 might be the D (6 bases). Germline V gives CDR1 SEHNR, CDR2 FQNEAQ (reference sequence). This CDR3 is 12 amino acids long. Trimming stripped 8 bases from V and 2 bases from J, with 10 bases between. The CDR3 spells CASGGQTYEQYF. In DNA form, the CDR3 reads TGTGCCAGCGGGGGACAAACCTACGAGCAGTACTTC.

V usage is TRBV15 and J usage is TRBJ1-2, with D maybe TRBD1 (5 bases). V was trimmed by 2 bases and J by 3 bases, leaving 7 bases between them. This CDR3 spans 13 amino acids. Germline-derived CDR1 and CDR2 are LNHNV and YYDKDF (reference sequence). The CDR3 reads CATSRQGDYGYTF. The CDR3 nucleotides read TGTGCCACCAGCAGACAGGGAGACTATGGCTACACCTTC.

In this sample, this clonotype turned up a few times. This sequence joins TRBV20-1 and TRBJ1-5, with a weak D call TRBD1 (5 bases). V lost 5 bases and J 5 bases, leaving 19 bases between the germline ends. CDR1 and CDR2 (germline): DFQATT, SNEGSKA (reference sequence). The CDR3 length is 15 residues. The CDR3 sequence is CSASKGPLGDQPQHF. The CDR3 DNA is TGCAGTGCTTCCAAGGGCCCACTGGGGGATCAGCCCCAGCATTTT.

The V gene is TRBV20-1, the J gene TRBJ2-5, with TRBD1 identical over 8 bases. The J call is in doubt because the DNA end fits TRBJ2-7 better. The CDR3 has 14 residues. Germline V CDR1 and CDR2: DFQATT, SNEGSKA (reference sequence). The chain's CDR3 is CSASDRDRRYEQYF. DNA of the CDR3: TGCAGTGCTAGTGACCGGGACAGGAGATACGAGCAGTACTTC.

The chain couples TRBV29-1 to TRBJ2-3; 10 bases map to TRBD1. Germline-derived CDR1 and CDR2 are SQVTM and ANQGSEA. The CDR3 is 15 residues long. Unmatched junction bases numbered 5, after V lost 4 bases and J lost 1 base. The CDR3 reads CSVGGGTGGTDTQYF. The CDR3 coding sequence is TGCAGCGTTGGGGGAGGGACAGGGGGCACAGATACGCAGTATTTT.

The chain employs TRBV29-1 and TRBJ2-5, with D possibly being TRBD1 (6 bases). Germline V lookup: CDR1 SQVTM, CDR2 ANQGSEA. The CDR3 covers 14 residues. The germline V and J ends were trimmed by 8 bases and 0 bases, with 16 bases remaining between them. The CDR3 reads CSSRGSRYQETQYF. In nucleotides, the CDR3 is TGCAGCTCCAGGGGTTCGAGGTACCAAGAGACCCAGTACTTC.

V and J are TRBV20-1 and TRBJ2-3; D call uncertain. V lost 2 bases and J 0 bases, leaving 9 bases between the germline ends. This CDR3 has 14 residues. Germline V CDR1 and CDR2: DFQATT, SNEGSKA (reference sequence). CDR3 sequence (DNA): TGCAGTGCTAGAAGATCCCCTAGCACAGATACGCAGTATTTT. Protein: CSARRSPSTDTQYF.